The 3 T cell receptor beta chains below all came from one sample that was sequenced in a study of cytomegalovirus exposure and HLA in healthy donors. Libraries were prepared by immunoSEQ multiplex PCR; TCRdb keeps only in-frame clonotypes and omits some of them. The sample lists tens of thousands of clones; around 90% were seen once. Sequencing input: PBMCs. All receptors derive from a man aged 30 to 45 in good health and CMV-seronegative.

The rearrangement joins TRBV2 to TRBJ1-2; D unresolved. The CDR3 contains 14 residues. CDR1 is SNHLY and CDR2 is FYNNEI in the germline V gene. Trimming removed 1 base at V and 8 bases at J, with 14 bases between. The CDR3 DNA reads TGTGCCAGCAGTGAAGTCAGTGAAGGGAGGGGCTACACCTTC. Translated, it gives CASSEVSEGRGYTF.

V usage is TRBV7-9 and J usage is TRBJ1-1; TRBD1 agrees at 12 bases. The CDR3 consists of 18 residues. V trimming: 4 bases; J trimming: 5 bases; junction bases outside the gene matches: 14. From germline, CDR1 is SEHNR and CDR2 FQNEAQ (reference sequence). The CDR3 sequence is CASSSPTGQGAVRTEAFF. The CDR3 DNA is TGTGCCAGCAGCTCCCCGACGGGACAGGGGGCGGTGAGGACTGAAGCTTTCTTT.

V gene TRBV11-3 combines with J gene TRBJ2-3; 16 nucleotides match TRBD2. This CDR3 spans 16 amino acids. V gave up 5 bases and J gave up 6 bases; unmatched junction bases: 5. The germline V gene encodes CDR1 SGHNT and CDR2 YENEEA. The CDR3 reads CASSRGTSGRVDTQYF. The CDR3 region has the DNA TGTGCCAGCAGCCGCGGGACTAGCGGGAGGGTCGATACGCAGTATTTT. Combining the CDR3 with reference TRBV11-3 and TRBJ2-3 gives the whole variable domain EAGVVQSPRYKIIEKKQPVAFWCNPISGHNTLYWYLQNLGQGPELLIRYENEEAVDDSQLPKDRFSAERLKGVDSTLKIQPAELGDSAVYLCASSRGTSGRVDTQYFGPGTRLTVL.